These 13 T cell receptor beta chains originate from one sample sequenced in a study of T cells in pancreatic ductal adenocarcinoma. This table comes from immunoSEQ multiplex PCR, and its TCRdb copy is limited to in-frame clones, with some not included. The sample consists of roughly 100,000 clones, 90% to 95% of them appearing once. Selected pancreatic ductal adenocarcinoma patients had undergone surgery without neoadjuvant therapy. Sequencing was done on a sample of PBMCs. Receptor source: a human donor with pancreatic ductal adenocarcinoma.

V and J are TRBV4-3 and TRBJ2-3, with 13 bases fitting TRBD2. Germline CDR1 is LGHNA and CDR2 is YSLEER. V shed 6 bases, J shed 5 bases, and the junction held 2 bases outside the gene matches. The CDR3 is 14 residues long. This CDR3 is CASSGTSGVDTQYF. CDR3 bases: TGCGCCAGCAGTGGGACTAGCGGGGTAGATACGCAGTATTTT.

The V gene is TRBV18, the J gene TRBJ2-7, with 9 bases that match TRBD1. Germline V lookup: CDR1 KGHSH, CDR2 LQKENI. The CDR3 is 14 amino acids. V lost 4 bases, J lost 6 bases, and 7 bases stayed unmatched. The CDR3 here is CASSQWDRDAEQYF. Here the CDR3 DNA reads TGTGCCAGCTCACAATGGGACAGGGATGCCGAGCAGTACTTC.

This clone occurred once. J is TRBJ2-1 and V is TRBV7-2; the match to TRBD1 covers 7 bases. This CDR3 has 17 amino acids. V dropped 2 bases and J dropped 5; count of bases not matched to a gene: 12. Germline CDR1 SGHTA, CDR2 FQGNSA. This CDR3 reads CASSLMPGTVPNNEQFF. For the CDR3, the DNA is TGTGCCAGCAGCTTAATGCCTGGGACAGTCCCTAACAATGAGCAGTTCTTC.

The genes are TRBV9 and TRBJ2-1; possible D gene TRBD2, 6 bases. CDR3 length: 12 residues. V lost 3 bases and J 8 bases, leaving 9 bases between the germline ends. Germline lookup yields CDR1 SGDLS and CDR2 YYNGEE. The CDR3 bases are TGTGCCAGCAGCGGGGGGGAGCATGAGCAGTTCTTC. This gives the protein CASSGGEHEQFF.

The rearrangement joins TRBV28 to TRBJ2-7; tentatively, D is TRBD1 (5 bases). CDR3 size: 12 residues. The germline gives CDR1 MDHEN, CDR2 SYDVKM. V lost 9 bases and J lost 5, with 14 bases in between. The CDR3 DNA follows: TGTGCCAGGCCCAGGGTTGCGCACGAGCAGTACTTC. The encoded protein is CARPRVAHEQYF.

V and J are TRBV7-2 and TRBJ2-7, with D perhaps matching TRBD2 (6 bases). Germline values: CDR1 SGHTA, CDR2 FQGNSA. Trimming removed 1 base at V and 7 bases at J, with 14 bases between. This CDR3 has 14 amino acids. The CDR3 is CASSLETVRGEQYF. For the CDR3, the DNA is TGTGCCAGCAGCTTAGAGACCGTCCGGGGGGAGCAGTACTTC.

Only one count was recorded for this clone. The chain joins TRBV5-1 to TRBJ2-1; D call uncertain. The CDR3 is 15 amino acids. Deletions cut 4 bases from V and 5 bases from J, with 16 bases between. In germline, CDR1 is SGHRS, CDR2 YFSETQ. The DNA for the CDR3 is TGCGCCAGCAGCCAACCTACTCCCTATAACAATGAGCAGTTCTTC. Translating it yields CASSQPTPYNNEQFF.

This sequence joins TRBV25-1 and TRBJ2-7; D remains ambiguous. This CDR3 is 11 amino acids long. The V and J ends lost 5 bases and 4 bases respectively, with 6 bases between them. CDR1 is MGHDK and CDR2 is SYGVNS in the germline V gene. The CDR3: CASSFGYEQYF. CDR3 DNA: TGTGCCAGCAGTTTCGGGTACGAGCAGTACTTC.

J is TRBJ2-1 and V is TRBV11-2, with D possibly matching TRBD2 (6 bases). The germline gives CDR1 SGHAT, CDR2 FQNNGV. The CDR3 extends over 15 amino acids. The V end was cut by 0 bases, the J end by 12 bases, with 18 bases between. CDR3 DNA sequence: TGTGCCAGCAGCTTAGATCTGACTAGTAGTCTTCCGCAGTTCTTC. It translates to CASSLDLTSSLPQFF.

The genes are TRBV11-2 and TRBJ2-7; tentative D call: TRBD1 (6 bases). The CDR3 spans 16 residues. The V end lost 6 bases, the J end lost 0 bases, and 18 bases lay between the germline ends. The V gene's germline CDR1 is SGHAT and CDR2 FQNNGV. The CDR3, as DNA: TGTGCCAGCAGTGTTGACAGGAATCCGAGCTCCTACGAGCAGTACTTC. It codes for CASSVDRNPSSYEQYF.

This chain links TRBV28 with TRBJ2-7; 9 positions agree with TRBD1. This CDR3 is 14 amino acids long. Trimming cost V 2 bases and J 3 bases; bases outside gene matches: 2. CDR1 and CDR2 (germline): MDHEN, SYDVKM. CDR3 residues: CASSLPGQGYEQYF. The CDR3 DNA follows: TGTGCCAGCAGTTTACCGGGACAGGGCTACGAGCAGTACTTC.

V is TRBV10-3 and J is TRBJ2-7; 8 bases are a match to TRBD1. In germline, CDR1 is ENHRY, CDR2 SYGVKD. With 6 bases clipped from V and 2 bases from J, the junction kept 6 bases outside the gene matches. The CDR3 has 14 residues. The CDR3 reads CAIRAGTGAYEQYF. The CDR3 DNA reads as TGTGCCATCAGAGCCGGGACAGGCGCCTACGAGCAGTACTTC.

The CDR3 nucleotides read TGCGCCAGCAGCAAGACTAGGCCCGGGGAGCTGTTTTTT. This translates into CASSKTRPGELFF. The rearrangement joins TRBV5-1 to TRBJ2-2, with D tentatively TRBD2 (6 bases). The V end lost 4 bases, the J end lost 6 bases, and 10 bases lay between the germline ends. The CDR3 is 13 amino acids. CDR1 is SGHRS and CDR2 is YFSETQ in the germline V gene.